The rows below give T cell receptor beta chains drawn from one sample of a study of T cells in Graves' hyperthyroidism and ophthalmopathy. MiXCR, applied by TCRdb to the multiplex PCR reads, yields one record per CDR3 protein. The profile covers a few hundred thousand distinct CDR3 sequences, with roughly 18% appearing a single time and approximately 49% taken by the ten largest. Sequencing used blood. These receptors were obtained from a woman between 45 and 65 years old with Graves' hyperthyroidism. Each CDR3 is given with its conserved first and last residue. Each record gives: CDR3 DNA, CDR3 protein, clone size, D gene, J gene, V gene. D genes are given only for firm matches. Expanded clones get a size class; other rows say once, few or many, or leave the size out.

TGCAGCGTTGGGGACAGGGTCTACGAGCAGTACTTC,CSVGDRVYEQYF,-,TRBD1,TRBJ2-7,TRBV29-1
TGTGCCAGCAAACAGCGTACCACAGATACGCAGTATTTT,CASKQRTTDTQYF,-,-,TRBJ2-3,TRBV6-1
TGCAGTGCTAGTAGGACTAGTGGGGTCAATGAGCAGTTCTTC,CSASRTSGVNEQFF,many,TRBD2,TRBJ2-1,TRBV20-1
TGTGCCAGCAGCTTAGCGTTGCGGGACCTTGTTAGGAATGAGCAGTTCTTC,CASSLALRDLVRNEQFF,once,-,TRBJ2-1,TRBV7-2
TGCAGTGCTATCGGGAAGCAAGAGACCCAGTACTTC,CSAIGKQETQYF,-,-,TRBJ2-5,TRBV20-1
TGCAGTGCTAGAGCCACCTCAGGTCCTGAAGCTTTCTTT,CSARATSGPEAFF,many,-,TRBJ1-1,TRBV20-1
TGTGCCAGCAGTTTCGCCGAAGGGAGGCACAATCAGCCCCAGCATTTT,CASSFAEGRHNQPQHF,-,-,TRBJ1-5,TRBV28
TGTGCCAGCAGCCAAGAACTAGGGAACACTGAAGCTTTCTTT,CASSQELGNTEAFF,many,-,TRBJ1-1,TRBV3-1
TGTGCCAGCAGTTTACCCCCTCCTTTTAGCTCCTACAATGAGCAGTTCTTC,CASSLPPPFSSYNEQFF,many,-,TRBJ2-1,TRBV28
TGTGCCAGCAGCTTGCAAAGGGCCGGGGAGCTGTTTTTT,CASSLQRAGELFF,-,-,TRBJ2-2,TRBV7-9
TGCAGCGTTTTGGGACACAACTATGGCTACACCTTC,CSVLGHNYGYTF,-,-,TRBJ1-2,TRBV29-1
TGTGCCAGCAGACAGGGCCCATTTGGGTCACCCCTCCACTTT,CASRQGPFGSPLHF,-,-,TRBJ1-6,TRBV28
TGCGCCAGCAGCCAACTAGAGGACACTGACTATGGCTACACCTTC,CASSQLEDTDYGYTF,-,-,TRBJ1-2,TRBV4-1
TGTGCCAGCAGGTCGGGGAGGGTAACTGAAGCTTTCTTT,CASRSGRVTEAFF,few,-,TRBJ1-1,TRBV28
TGTGCCAGCATCGCGCTGGGAGGGTGGGAGCAGTACTTC,CASIALGGWEQYF,-,TRBD2,TRBJ2-7,TRBV6-1
TGTGCCAGCAGTAGGAACACCCCCTACGAGCAGTACTTC,CASSRNTPYEQYF,-,-,TRBJ2-7,TRBV6-1
TGTGCCAGCACCATGGGGGGACCGATGTCTTATGGCTACACCTTC,CASTMGGPMSYGYTF,many,-,TRBJ1-2,TRBV12-3/TRBV12-4
TGTGCCGGGGGGACTAGTACCGGAACTAAGCAGTACTTC,CAGGTSTGTKQYF,many,TRBD2,TRBJ2-7,TRBV28
TGCGCCAGCAGCCAAGATGCACTACCGAACAATGAGCAGTTCTTC,CASSQDALPNNEQFF,-,-,TRBJ2-1,TRBV4-1
TGTGCCAGCAGTTCTCACGGACTAGCGGGGCGACCCTACGAGCAGTACTTC,CASSSHGLAGRPYEQYF,-,TRBD2,TRBJ2-7,TRBV6-5
TGTGCCAGCTCACCACCGAACGGGGGGGAAGAGACCCAGTACTTC,CASSPPNGGEETQYF,-,TRBD2,TRBJ2-5,TRBV18
TGTGCCTGGAGTGTACGGTCCACACGGATGTATACGCAGTATTTT,CAWSVRSTRMYTQYF,-,-,TRBJ2-3,TRBV30
TGCGCCAGCAGCCCGGGAGAGGTAGAGACCCAGTACTTC,CASSPGEVETQYF,-,-,TRBJ2-5,TRBV5-1
TGTGCCAGCAGTTACGTCCCGCAGGCTAATGAAAAACTGTTTTTT,CASSYVPQANEKLFF,few,-,TRBJ1-4,TRBV6-4
TGTGCCAGCAGTGAAAGGGGGCGGGCTAATGAAAAACTGTTTTTT,CASSERGRANEKLFF,few,TRBD1,TRBJ1-4,TRBV6-1
TGTGCCAGCAGCATTCAAAAGGGTGTCGGGGAGCTGTTTTTT,CASSIQKGVGELFF,many,-,TRBJ2-2,TRBV9
TGCGCCAGCAGTAGACTAGCGGGGGCAGGGGAGACCCAGTACTTC,CASSRLAGAGETQYF,few,TRBD2,TRBJ2-5,TRBV10-2
TGTGCCAGCAGCTTAGGCGCCCCAGGCCTGGAGACCCAGTACTTC,CASSLGAPGLETQYF,many,-,TRBJ2-5,TRBV11-2
TGTGCCAGCAGTTCCCGACAGGGGGGTCCGATGAACACTGAAGCTTTCTTT,CASSSRQGGPMNTEAFF,few,TRBD1,TRBJ1-1,TRBV6-2/TRBV6-3
TGTGCCAGCAGCCGCGGGGAAGGGACAGGGGGCTGGCCCCAGCATTTT,CASSRGEGTGGWPQHF,many,TRBD1,TRBJ1-5,TRBV6-2/TRBV6-3
TGTGCCACCCTGCCCGGGACAGGGCGCACAGATACGCAGTATTTT,CATLPGTGRTDTQYF,-,TRBD1,TRBJ2-3,TRBV10-3